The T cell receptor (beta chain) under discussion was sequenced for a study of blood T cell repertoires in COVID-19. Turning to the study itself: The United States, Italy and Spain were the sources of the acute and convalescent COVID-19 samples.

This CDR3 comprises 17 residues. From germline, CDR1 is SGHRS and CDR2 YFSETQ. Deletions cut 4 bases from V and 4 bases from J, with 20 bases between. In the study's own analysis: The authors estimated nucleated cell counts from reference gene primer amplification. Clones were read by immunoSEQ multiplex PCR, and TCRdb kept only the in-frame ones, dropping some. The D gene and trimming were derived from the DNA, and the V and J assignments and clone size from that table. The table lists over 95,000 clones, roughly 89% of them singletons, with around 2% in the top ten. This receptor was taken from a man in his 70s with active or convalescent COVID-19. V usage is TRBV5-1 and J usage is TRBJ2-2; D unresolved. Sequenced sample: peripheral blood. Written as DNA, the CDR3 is TGCGCCAGCAGCGGCGGAAGGTCCCTACCCGGCACCGGGGAGCTGTTTTTT. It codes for CASSGGRSLPGTGELFF.